The text below deals with one T cell receptor beta chain. Its antigen remains unidentified. Germline V CDR1 and CDR2: GTSNPN, SVGIG (reference sequence). Trimming shortened V by 0 bases and J by 3 bases, and 2 bases separated the two germline ends. The CDR3 contains 11 residues. This specimen comes from a study of shared clonotypes between healthy human individuals. About the research overall: Donors had three CD4 naive, three CD4 memory, two CD8 naive and one CD8 memory plate apiece.

Caucasian adults living in Nashville, Tennessee, provided all samples. Clones were read by immunoSEQ multiplex PCR, and TCRdb kept only the in-frame ones, dropping some. This repertoire shows 600,000 to 800,000 clones, around 77% found once; its top ten account for about 1.8%. The study, taken as a whole, reports: Larger estimated richness was generally seen in naive subsets than in memory subsets.

This clonotype was obtained from a woman younger than 45 in good health. The chain is built from TRBV30 and TRBJ1-1, with D uncertain. The specimen sequenced was memory CD4+ T cells sorted from blood. Subset: CD45RA-negative fraction. CDR3 sequence (DNA): TGTGCCTGGAGTGTATACACTGAAGCTTTCTTT. It is translated as CAWSVYTEAFF.